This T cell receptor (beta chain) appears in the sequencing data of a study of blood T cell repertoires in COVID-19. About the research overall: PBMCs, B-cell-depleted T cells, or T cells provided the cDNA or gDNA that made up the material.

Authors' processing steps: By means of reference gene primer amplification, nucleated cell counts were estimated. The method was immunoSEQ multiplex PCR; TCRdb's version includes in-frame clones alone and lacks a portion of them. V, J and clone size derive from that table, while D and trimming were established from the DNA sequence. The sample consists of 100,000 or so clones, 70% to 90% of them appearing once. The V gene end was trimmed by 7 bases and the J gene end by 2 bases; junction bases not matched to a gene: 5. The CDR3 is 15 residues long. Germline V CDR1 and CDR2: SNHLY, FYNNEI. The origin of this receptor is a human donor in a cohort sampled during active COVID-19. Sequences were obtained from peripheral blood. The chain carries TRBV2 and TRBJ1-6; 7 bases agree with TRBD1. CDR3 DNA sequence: TGTGCCAGCACCGAAGGGACAGCCTATAATTCACCCCTCCACTTT. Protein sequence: CASTEGTAYNSPLHF.